This entry concerns a single T cell receptor (beta chain). Antigen: not known. The sample comes from a study of T-cell memory formation after mild COVID-19. The wider study: TCR clusters mostly belonged to single donors.

Study results and limitations: Cross-reactive memory seemingly joined, as some responding clones were found in pre-infection memory. For second-wave clones that peaked at day 37, SARS-CoV-2 specificity went unverified. The CD4+ clones that contracted clustered mainly within CM and EM, and the CD8+ clones concentrated in EMRA.

TCRdb re-analysed the 5' RACE reads in MiXCR, keeping a single row per CDR3 protein. The table records roughly 400,000 distinct CDR3 sequences, more than 20% of them present only once. Germline trimming cut 5 bases from V and 0 bases from J; bases unmatched to any gene: 10. Per the germline V gene, CDR1 is DFQATT and CDR2 is SNEGSKA (reference sequence). The CDR3 covers 16 residues. The genes are TRBV20-1 and TRBJ2-3; 8 nucleotides align to TRBD1. The sample was PBMCs or a T cell subset sorted from them (not recorded which). The TCR sequence derives from an adult woman who had mild COVID-19 (a few samples of this study predate the infection). Cell type and time point are not known. The CDR3 is CSADSSWTGSTDTQYF. In DNA, the CDR3 is TGCAGTGCTGACTCATCCTGGACAGGGAGCACAGATACGCAGTATTTT.